These T cell receptor beta chains were read from a single sample in a study of shared clonotypes between healthy human individuals. TCRdb keeps only in-frame clones here, not all; method: immunoSEQ multiplex PCR. The sample holds roughly 2.6 million clones, around nine tenths seen once. Sequenced sample: naive CD4+ T cells sorted from blood. Receptors originate from a man younger than 35 in good health. CDR3s include the opening cysteine and the closing phenylalanine or tryptophan. Each record gives: CDR3 protein, CDR3 DNA, V gene, clone size, D gene, J gene. The D gene is left open where the match is weak. Where a row states a size, it is once, few, many or the class of an expanded clone; other rows omit it.

CDR3 protein: CASNDGINSYNSPLHF
CDR3 DNA: TGTGCCAGCAATGACGGCATCAACTCCTATAATTCACCCCTCCACTTT
V gene: TRBV6-1
clone size: NA
D gene: NA
J gene: TRBJ1-6

CDR3 protein: CASSLVGGAGVPYEQYF
CDR3 DNA: TGTGCCAGCAGCTTGGTGGGAGGAGCGGGGGTTCCCTACGAGCAGTACTTC
V gene: TRBV7-3
clone size: NA
D gene: TRBD2
J gene: TRBJ2-7

CDR3 protein: CASSESDGPYEQYF
CDR3 DNA: TGTGCCAGCAGTGAATCCGACGGTCCCTACGAGCAGTACTTC
V gene: TRBV6-1
clone size: NA
D gene: NA
J gene: TRBJ2-7

CDR3 protein: CASSVGPAGASNEQFF
CDR3 DNA: TGTGCCAGCAGCGTAGGCCCGGCGGGAGCTAGTAATGAGCAGTTCTTC
V gene: TRBV9
clone size: once
D gene: TRBD2
J gene: TRBJ2-1

CDR3 protein: CASSQAPTGGEGANVLTF
CDR3 DNA: TGCGCCAGCAGCCAAGCCCCAACAGGGGGCGAGGGGGCCAACGTCCTGACTTTC
V gene: TRBV4-3
clone size: NA
D gene: TRBD1
J gene: TRBJ2-6

CDR3 protein: CASSWGGEYEQYF
CDR3 DNA: TGCGCCAGCAGCTGGGGAGGGGAATACGAGCAGTACTTC
V gene: TRBV5-1
clone size: NA
D gene: TRBD2
J gene: TRBJ2-7

CDR3 protein: CASSPRQGLTDTQYF
CDR3 DNA: TGTGCCAGCAGCCCACGACAGGGGTTGACAGATACGCAGTATTTT
V gene: TRBV7-6
clone size: NA
D gene: TRBD1
J gene: TRBJ2-3

CDR3 protein: CASSQDRYAPEAFF
CDR3 DNA: TGTGCCAGCAGCCAGGACAGATACGCACCTGAAGCTTTCTTT
V gene: TRBV11-3
clone size: NA
D gene: NA
J gene: TRBJ1-1

CDR3 protein: CASREPYEQYF
CDR3 DNA: TGCGCCAGCAGAGAACCCTACGAGCAGTACTTC
V gene: TRBV4-1
clone size: NA
D gene: NA
J gene: TRBJ2-7

CDR3 protein: CASSFLGQPQHF
CDR3 DNA: TGTGCCAGCAGTTTTCTCGGTCAGCCCCAGCATTTT
V gene: TRBV27
clone size: NA
D gene: NA
J gene: TRBJ1-5

CDR3 protein: CASSAEQTSGNRNEQFF
CDR3 DNA: TGTGCCAGCAGCGCCGAGCAGACTAGCGGGAATCGTAATGAGCAGTTCTTC
V gene: TRBV11-3
clone size: NA
D gene: TRBD2
J gene: TRBJ2-1

CDR3 protein: CASSLEGLAGPYEQYF
CDR3 DNA: TGCGCCAGCAGCTTGGAGGGACTAGCTGGCCCCTACGAGCAGTACTTC
V gene: TRBV5-1
clone size: once
D gene: TRBD2
J gene: TRBJ2-7

CDR3 protein: CASSPRDGTYEQYF
CDR3 DNA: TGTGCCAGCAGTCCGAGGGACGGCACCTACGAGCAGTACTTC
V gene: TRBV6-5
clone size: NA
D gene: NA
J gene: TRBJ2-7

CDR3 protein: CASSPDPGIAYNSPLHF
CDR3 DNA: TGTGCCAGCAGCCCAGATCCGGGGATAGCCTATAATTCACCCCTCCACTTT
V gene: TRBV9
clone size: NA
D gene: NA
J gene: TRBJ1-6

CDR3 protein: CASSAAGGQQPQHF
CDR3 DNA: TGTGCCAGCAGTGCGGCAGGGGGCCAACAGCCCCAGCATTTT
V gene: TRBV2
clone size: few
D gene: TRBD1
J gene: TRBJ1-5

CDR3 protein: CASSQGRGFF
CDR3 DNA: TGTGCCAGCAGTCAGGGGCGTGGGTTCTTC
V gene: TRBV6-1
clone size: NA
D gene: NA
J gene: TRBJ2-1

CDR3 protein: CASSQQTGDAEAFF
CDR3 DNA: TGCGCCAGCAGCCAACAGACAGGGGACGCTGAAGCTTTCTTT
V gene: TRBV4-3
clone size: NA
D gene: TRBD1
J gene: TRBJ1-1

CDR3 protein: CASSAPGTGSSGNTIYF
CDR3 DNA: TGTGCCAGCAGCGCACCCGGGACAGGGAGCTCTGGAAACACCATATATTTT
V gene: TRBV9
clone size: once
D gene: TRBD1
J gene: TRBJ1-3

CDR3 protein: CASKVTRNTGELFF
CDR3 DNA: TGTGCCAGCAAAGTGACACGGAACACCGGGGAGCTGTTTTTT
V gene: TRBV6-4
clone size: NA
D gene: NA
J gene: TRBJ2-2

CDR3 protein: CASSTQRPDTQYF
CDR3 DNA: TGTGCCAGCAGTACTCAGAGGCCAGATACGCAGTATTTT
V gene: TRBV2
clone size: NA
D gene: NA
J gene: TRBJ2-3

CDR3 protein: CASSRPGAGTRPYEQYF
CDR3 DNA: TGTGCCAGCAGCCGCCCCGGGGCGGGGACACGACCCTACGAGCAGTACTTC
V gene: TRBV14
clone size: NA
D gene: NA
J gene: TRBJ2-7

CDR3 protein: CASNPGTGPYNEQFF
CDR3 DNA: TGTGCCAGCAATCCCGGGACGGGCCCCTACAATGAGCAGTTCTTC
V gene: TRBV5-6
clone size: NA
D gene: NA
J gene: TRBJ2-1

CDR3 protein: CASRGTAGGNEAFF
CDR3 DNA: TGCGCCAGCAGAGGGACAGCAGGGGGAAACGAAGCTTTCTTT
V gene: TRBV10-2
clone size: few
D gene: TRBD1
J gene: TRBJ1-1

CDR3 protein: CASSASIPGGGYTF
CDR3 DNA: TGTGCCAGCAGCGCATCAATCCCGGGCGGGGGCTACACCTTC
V gene: TRBV9
clone size: NA
D gene: NA
J gene: TRBJ1-2

CDR3 protein: CASSEEPVRTGPYEQYF
CDR3 DNA: TGTGCCAGCAGCGAAGAGCCGGTTCGGACAGGGCCCTACGAGCAGTACTTC
V gene: TRBV2
clone size: NA
D gene: TRBD1
J gene: TRBJ2-7

CDR3 protein: CASSWSWYNEQFF
CDR3 DNA: TGTGCCAGCAGCTGGTCCTGGTACAATGAGCAGTTCTTC
V gene: TRBV5-5
clone size: once
D gene: NA
J gene: TRBJ2-1

CDR3 protein: CASSEMRITGELFF
CDR3 DNA: TGCGCCAGCAGTGAAATGCGGATCACCGGGGAGCTGTTTTTT
V gene: TRBV10-2
clone size: NA
D gene: NA
J gene: TRBJ2-2

CDR3 protein: CAWSFGNTEAFF
CDR3 DNA: TGTGCCTGGAGTTTCGGGAACACTGAAGCTTTCTTT
V gene: TRBV30
clone size: NA
D gene: NA
J gene: TRBJ1-1

CDR3 protein: CASSLPGRREGNTGELFF
CDR3 DNA: TGTGCCAGCAGCTTACCGGGGCGTAGGGAGGGGAACACCGGGGAGCTGTTTTTT
V gene: TRBV7-6
clone size: NA
D gene: TRBD2
J gene: TRBJ2-2

CDR3 protein: CASGRDGRSNQPQHF
CDR3 DNA: TGTGCCAGCGGGAGGGACGGAAGGAGCAATCAGCCCCAGCATTTT
V gene: TRBV27
clone size: NA
D gene: NA
J gene: TRBJ1-5

CDR3 protein: CASSQINYGYTF
CDR3 DNA: TGTGCCAGCTCACAGATTAACTATGGCTACACCTTC
V gene: TRBV18
clone size: NA
D gene: NA
J gene: TRBJ1-2

CDR3 protein: CASSPGQGVYEQYF
CDR3 DNA: TGTGCCAGCAGCCCAGGACAGGGGGTTTACGAGCAGTACTTC
V gene: TRBV28
clone size: NA
D gene: TRBD1
J gene: TRBJ2-7

CDR3 protein: CASSLVAGGPWDNEQFF
CDR3 DNA: TGTGCCAGCAGTTTAGTTGCGGGGGGGCCCTGGGATAATGAGCAGTTCTTC
V gene: TRBV28
clone size: NA
D gene: TRBD2
J gene: TRBJ2-1

CDR3 protein: CASSLGAGESPLHF
CDR3 DNA: TGTGCCAGCTCTCTGGGGGCAGGGGAATCACCCCTCCACTTT
V gene: TRBV18
clone size: NA
D gene: NA
J gene: TRBJ1-6

CDR3 protein: CASSFPRDTQYF
CDR3 DNA: TGTGCCAGCAGCTTTCCGAGGGATACGCAGTATTTT
V gene: TRBV7-9
clone size: NA
D gene: NA
J gene: TRBJ2-3

CDR3 protein: CAISEGQQETQYF
CDR3 DNA: TGTGCCATCAGTGAGGGACAGCAAGAGACCCAGTACTTC
V gene: TRBV10-3
clone size: NA
D gene: NA
J gene: TRBJ2-5

CDR3 protein: CASNRGGDTEAFF
CDR3 DNA: TGTGCCAGCAACAGGGGAGGGGACACTGAAGCTTTCTTT
V gene: TRBV6-1
clone size: once
D gene: TRBD1
J gene: TRBJ1-1

CDR3 protein: CASRLTMNTEAFF
CDR3 DNA: TGTGCCAGCAGATTAACGATGAACACTGAAGCTTTCTTT
V gene: TRBV7-6
clone size: NA
D gene: NA
J gene: TRBJ1-1

CDR3 protein: CASSLDGRGQETQYF
CDR3 DNA: TGTGCCAGCAGCTTAGATGGTCGCGGTCAAGAGACCCAGTACTTC
V gene: TRBV11-2
clone size: NA
D gene: NA
J gene: TRBJ2-5

CDR3 protein: CASSLGASVTGELFF
CDR3 DNA: TGTGCCAGCAGCTTAGGGGCTAGCGTTACCGGGGAGCTGTTTTTT
V gene: TRBV7-3
clone size: NA
D gene: NA
J gene: TRBJ2-2

CDR3 protein: CASSFGLAGADTQYF
CDR3 DNA: TGTGCCAGCAGTTTCGGACTAGCGGGGGCAGATACGCAGTATTTT
V gene: TRBV27
clone size: NA
D gene: TRBD2
J gene: TRBJ2-3

CDR3 protein: CASSLDPTGRQETQYF
CDR3 DNA: TGTGCCAGCAGCTTGGACCCCACCGGGAGACAAGAGACCCAGTACTTC
V gene: TRBV5-4
clone size: NA
D gene: NA
J gene: TRBJ2-5

CDR3 protein: CASSIRQGARDEQFF
CDR3 DNA: TGTGCCAGTAGTATTAGGCAGGGGGCACGCGATGAGCAGTTCTTC
V gene: TRBV19
clone size: NA
D gene: TRBD1
J gene: TRBJ2-1

CDR3 protein: CASSRPAGGPEGFHNEQFF
CDR3 DNA: TGTGCCAGCAGTCGCCCAGCGGGGGGGCCGGAAGGTTTCCACAATGAGCAGTTCTTC
V gene: TRBV27
clone size: NA
D gene: TRBD2
J gene: TRBJ2-1

CDR3 protein: CASSVLGNTEAFF
CDR3 DNA: TGTGCCAGCAGTGTCCTTGGGAACACTGAAGCTTTCTTT
V gene: TRBV6-5
clone size: NA
D gene: NA
J gene: TRBJ1-1

CDR3 protein: CASSRPAAGPGGTQYF
CDR3 DNA: TGTGCCAGCAGCCGACCGGCAGCGGGGCCAGGGGGGACCCAGTACTTC
V gene: TRBV7-9
clone size: NA
D gene: NA
J gene: TRBJ2-5

CDR3 protein: CASSLGEKGGYTF
CDR3 DNA: TGTGCCAGCAGCTTAGGAGAGAAAGGTGGCTACACCTTC
V gene: TRBV7-3
clone size: NA
D gene: NA
J gene: TRBJ1-2

CDR3 protein: CASSIGASNQPQHF
CDR3 DNA: TGTGCCAGTAGTATCGGGGCGAGCAATCAGCCCCAGCATTTT
V gene: TRBV19
clone size: NA
D gene: NA
J gene: TRBJ1-5

CDR3 protein: CASSLDGRQETQYF
CDR3 DNA: TGTGCCAGCAGCTTAGATGGCAGACAAGAGACCCAGTACTTC
V gene: TRBV11-2
clone size: NA
D gene: NA
J gene: TRBJ2-5

CDR3 protein: CASSQDSSNSPLHF
CDR3 DNA: TGCGCCAGCAGCCAAGACAGCTCCAATTCACCCCTCCACTTT
V gene: TRBV5-1
clone size: NA
D gene: NA
J gene: TRBJ1-6

CDR3 protein: CASSLGGVGEQYF
CDR3 DNA: TGTGCCAGCAGCTTGGGGGGAGTTGGCGAGCAGTACTTC
V gene: TRBV7-6
clone size: NA
D gene: NA
J gene: TRBJ2-7

CDR3 protein: CAYRGSGYEQYF
CDR3 DNA: TGTGCCTACCGGGGCAGCGGCTACGAGCAGTACTTC
V gene: TRBV30
clone size: NA
D gene: NA
J gene: TRBJ2-7

CDR3 protein: CASSQTPLAGAKNIQYF
CDR3 DNA: TGCGCCAGCAGCCAAACACCCCTAGCGGGAGCCAAAAACATTCAGTACTTC
V gene: TRBV4-1
clone size: NA
D gene: TRBD2
J gene: TRBJ2-4